These T cell receptor beta chains were read from a single sample in a study of shared clonotypes between healthy human individuals. Some clones are missing from TCRdb's copy, which holds only in-frame ones; the method was immunoSEQ multiplex PCR. The sample contains about 2.3 million clones, approximately 95% of which appear only once. Sequenced material: naive CD4+ T cells from PBMCs. These TCRs come from a man younger than 30 in good health. Some clones in this sample may be carry-over from other donors' samples. Each CDR3 is given with its conserved first and last residue. The order of the fields is D gene, J gene, V gene, clone size, CDR3 protein, CDR3 DNA. A D gene is named only where the DNA matches it firmly. Size values are once, few and many counts, or a class for expanded clones, and some rows have none.

d_call: TRBD1; j_call: TRBJ1-1; v_call: TRBV5-1; clone_size: -; cdr3_aa: CASSLRGTVNTEAFF; cdr3_nt: TGCGCCAGCAGCTTGAGGGGGACAGTGAACACTGAAGCTTTCTTT
d_call: TRBD1; j_call: TRBJ1-2; v_call: TRBV7-3; clone_size: -; cdr3_aa: CASSLSSQGADGYTF; cdr3_nt: TGTGCCAGCAGCTTAAGTAGTCAGGGGGCAGACGGCTACACCTTC
d_call: -; j_call: TRBJ2-2; v_call: TRBV4-1; clone_size: -; cdr3_aa: CASSQGDPVRGGELFF; cdr3_nt: TGCGCCAGCAGCCAGGGGGACCCCGTTCGGGGCGGGGAGCTGTTTTTT
d_call: -; j_call: TRBJ1-1; v_call: TRBV25-1; clone_size: -; cdr3_aa: CASSDLGGKRSFF; cdr3_nt: TGTGCCAGCAGTGATTTGGGGGGGAAGAGGAGTTTCTTT
d_call: TRBD2; j_call: TRBJ2-1; v_call: TRBV19; clone_size: -; cdr3_aa: CASSPSGLYNEQFF; cdr3_nt: TGTGCCAGTAGTCCTAGCGGATTGTACAATGAGCAGTTCTTC
d_call: -; j_call: TRBJ2-3; v_call: TRBV4-2; clone_size: -; cdr3_aa: CASSQPRPPPHTDTQYF; cdr3_nt: TGTGCCAGCAGCCAGCCCCGGCCGCCCCCCCACACAGATACGCAGTATTTT
d_call: TRBD1; j_call: TRBJ1-1; v_call: TRBV7-3; clone_size: -; cdr3_aa: CASSPRQGGTEAFF; cdr3_nt: TGTGCCAGCAGCCCACGACAGGGAGGGACTGAAGCTTTCTTT
d_call: -; j_call: TRBJ2-1; v_call: TRBV27; clone_size: -; cdr3_aa: CASSPNPGPRNEQFF; cdr3_nt: TGTGCCAGCAGTCCGAATCCGGGACCCCGCAATGAGCAGTTCTTC
d_call: -; j_call: TRBJ2-2; v_call: TRBV7-3; clone_size: -; cdr3_aa: CASSSQGTGELFF; cdr3_nt: TGTGCCAGCAGCTCACAGGGTACCGGGGAGCTGTTTTTT
d_call: TRBD1; j_call: TRBJ2-3; v_call: TRBV4-2; clone_size: -; cdr3_aa: CASSQDGTGGTTDTQYF; cdr3_nt: TGTGCCAGCAGCCAAGATGGGACAGGGGGGACCACAGATACGCAGTATTTT
d_call: TRBD2; j_call: TRBJ2-1; v_call: TRBV9; clone_size: -; cdr3_aa: CASSVLAGFNEQFF; cdr3_nt: TGTGCCAGCAGCGTTCTAGCGGGATTCAATGAGCAGTTCTTC
d_call: TRBD1; j_call: TRBJ2-3; v_call: TRBV9; clone_size: -; cdr3_aa: CASSVVGQGTDTQYF; cdr3_nt: TGTGCCAGCAGCGTAGTAGGACAGGGGACAGATACGCAGTATTTT
d_call: -; j_call: TRBJ2-3; v_call: TRBV5-1; clone_size: -; cdr3_aa: CASSLTLADTQYF; cdr3_nt: TGCGCCAGCAGCTTAACGCTTGCTGATACGCAGTATTTT
d_call: -; j_call: TRBJ1-3; v_call: TRBV5-1; clone_size: -; cdr3_aa: CASSLALSSSGNTIYF; cdr3_nt: TGCGCCAGCAGCTTGGCCCTGAGTTCTTCTGGAAACACCATATATTTT
d_call: TRBD1; j_call: TRBJ2-5; v_call: TRBV7-9; clone_size: -; cdr3_aa: CASSYRGVGFQETQYF; cdr3_nt: TGTGCCAGCAGCTACAGGGGGGTAGGGTTCCAAGAGACCCAGTACTTC
d_call: TRBD2; j_call: TRBJ2-1; v_call: TRBV7-9; clone_size: -; cdr3_aa: CASSPGTSGYNEQFF; cdr3_nt: TGTGCCAGCAGCCCCGGGACTAGCGGCTACAATGAGCAGTTCTTC
d_call: -; j_call: TRBJ2-5; v_call: TRBV5-1; clone_size: once; cdr3_aa: CASSLGGTEETQYF; cdr3_nt: TGCGCCAGCAGCTTGGGTGGAACCGAAGAGACCCAGTACTTC
d_call: -; j_call: TRBJ1-1; v_call: TRBV28; clone_size: -; cdr3_aa: CASSFLPGGTEAFF; cdr3_nt: TGTGCCAGCAGTTTCCTCCCGGGGGGCACTGAAGCTTTCTTT
d_call: -; j_call: TRBJ2-7; v_call: TRBV2; clone_size: few; cdr3_aa: CASSDYYEQYF; cdr3_nt: TGTGCCAGCAGTGATTACTACGAGCAGTACTTC
d_call: -; j_call: TRBJ2-7; v_call: TRBV11-2; clone_size: -; cdr3_aa: CASSNLRGPYEQYF; cdr3_nt: TGTGCCAGCAGCAATCTCCGAGGGCCCTACGAGCAGTACTTC
d_call: -; j_call: TRBJ2-7; v_call: TRBV7-3; clone_size: -; cdr3_aa: CASSTKISDVSSLLGEQYF; cdr3_nt: TGTGCCAGCAGCACTAAGATCTCGGACGTATCCTCCTTGTTGGGCGAGCAGTACTTC